The 5 T cell receptor beta chains below all came from one sample that was sequenced in a study of blood T cell repertoires in COVID-19. The assay was immunoSEQ multiplex PCR, and TCRdb's table has in-frame clones only and misses some. The data show roughly 290,000 clones, approximately 86% seen once. Sequences were obtained from peripheral blood. The receptors derive from a woman aged 45-65 years with active or convalescent COVID-19.

The chain employs TRBV2 and TRBJ1-1; D is ambiguous. The germline V gene encodes CDR1 SNHLY and CDR2 FYNNEI. The CDR3 has 14 residues. Trimming stripped 5 bases from V and 6 bases from J, with 16 bases between. CDR3 residues: CASSKEGTSAEAFF. CDR3 in DNA: TGTGCCAGCAGTAAGGAGGGAACTAGCGCTGAAGCTTTCTTT.

The rearrangement links TRBV3-1 (or the pseudogene TRBV3-2) to TRBJ2-1; a weak D match, TRBD2 (6 bases). Deletions cut 4 bases from V and 0 bases from J, with 13 bases between. CDR3 length equals 16 residues. Germline V gene data show CDR1 as LGHDT and CDR2 as YNNKEL (reference sequence). CDR3 coding DNA: TGTGCCAGCAGCCGCGGGACGGCGAGCTCCTACAATGAGCAGTTCTTC. Protein product: CASSRGTASSYNEQFF.

The V and J genes are TRBV27 and TRBJ2-3; tentative D call: TRBD2 (6 bases). Per germline, CDR1 MNHEY and CDR2 SMNVEV (reference sequence). The germline V and J ends were trimmed by 1 base and 2 bases, with 16 bases remaining between them. The CDR3 sequence is 17 residues long. The CDR3 nucleotides read TGTGCCAGCAGTTTATTCGCGGGGCTAGCAATCACAGATACGCAGTATTTT. Its translation is CASSLFAGLAITDTQYF.

This chain links TRBV19 with TRBJ1-1; 7 positions match TRBD1. The V gene's germline CDR1 is LNHDA and CDR2 SQIVND (reference sequence). The ends lost 3 bases at V and 4 bases at J; junction bases unmatched: 8. The CDR3 runs to 15 residues. The CDR3 is CASSMLGTVRTEAFF. The CDR3 DNA reads TGTGCCAGTAGTATGTTAGGGACAGTTCGCACTGAAGCTTTCTTT. Looking up the rest from reference TRBV19 and TRBJ1-1 gives the full variable domain: DGGITQSPKYLFRKEGQNVTLSCEQNLNHDAMYWYRQDPGQGLRLIYYSQIVNDFQKGDIAEGYSVSREKKESFPLTVTSAQKNPTAFYLCASSMLGTVRTEAFFGQGTRLTVV.

The chain recombines TRBV5-6 with TRBJ1-3, with no clear D. The V gene's germline CDR1 is SGHDT and CDR2 YYEEEE. Trimming removed 4 bases at V and 0 bases at J, with 17 bases between. The CDR3 contains 17 residues. The chain's CDR3 is CASSPLNVRASGNTIYF. CDR3 nucleotides: TGTGCCAGCAGCCCCTTAAATGTGAGGGCCTCTGGAAACACCATATATTTT.